The T cell receptor beta chain described here comes from a study of T cells after yellow fever vaccination. About the research overall: Fractions low in cell number were prepared with SMART-Seq v4 Ultra Low Input.

Researchers made TCR cDNA using 5'RACE template switching, and this step added a universal primer site and UMIs. Using its own MiXCR run on the 5' RACE reads, TCRdb lists one record per CDR3 protein. The table shows about 510,000 distinct CDR3 sequences, with about a fifth occurring only once. Germline V CDR1 and CDR2: LNHNV, YYDKDF (reference sequence). The length of the CDR3 is 16 residues. V dropped 0 bases and J dropped 1 base, with 11 bases sitting between them. This clonotype was observed many times. The sample consisted of PBMCs, taken approximately 22 days after the first yellow fever vaccination. V is TRBV15 and J is TRBJ2-3, with a possible D match to TRBD2 (7 bases). The source of this sequence is a man between 18 and 35 years old who received the YFV17D yellow fever vaccine. The CDR3 spells CATSREGGARTDTQYF. The CDR3 DNA is TGTGCCACCAGCAGAGAGGGGGGGGCGCGCACAGATACGCAGTATTTT.